The rows below give T cell receptor beta chains drawn from one sample of a study of blood T cell repertoires in COVID-19. Here immunoSEQ multiplex PCR was the method, and the copy in TCRdb shows in-frame clones only, minus some. Among approximately 44,000 clones, around 86% were seen once, and the ten largest hold under 9%. Material for sequencing was peripheral blood. The receptors were gathered from a man in his 60s with active COVID-19. Each CDR3 is given with its conserved first and last residue. Fields, in order: clone size, D gene, V gene, J gene, CDR3 DNA, CDR3 protein. D genes are given only for firm matches. The size of a clone is reported for some rows only, either as once, few or many, or as a class for expanded clones.

clone_size: -; d_call: -; v_call: TRBV2; j_call: TRBJ1-1; cdr3_nt: TGTGCCAGCAGTCTTGACCTGGAGGCCTCGGCTTTCTTT; cdr3_aa: CASSLDLEASAFF
clone_size: -; d_call: -; v_call: TRBV6-5; j_call: TRBJ2-7; cdr3_nt: TGTGCCAGCAGCCCAGGGGAGTGGGCATCCTACGAGCAGTACTTC; cdr3_aa: CASSPGEWASYEQYF
clone_size: once; d_call: -; v_call: TRBV18; j_call: TRBJ1-1; cdr3_nt: TGTGCCAGCTCACCAATCCCACGGGGGGGGCCTCCAACTGAAGCTTTCTTT; cdr3_aa: CASSPIPRGGPPTEAFF
clone_size: -; d_call: TRBD1; v_call: TRBV18; j_call: TRBJ2-7; cdr3_nt: TGTGCCAGCTCGCGGGACAGGCGCTCCTACGAGCAGTACTTC; cdr3_aa: CASSRDRRSYEQYF
clone_size: -; d_call: -; v_call: TRBV19; j_call: TRBJ2-7; cdr3_nt: TGTGCCAGTAGTATATCACTGTCCTCCTACGAGCAGTACTTC; cdr3_aa: CASSISLSSYEQYF
clone_size: once; d_call: TRBD1; v_call: TRBV5-1; j_call: TRBJ2-2; cdr3_nt: TGCGCCAGCAGGGAGACGACAGGGATCCCCGGGGAGCTGTTTTTT; cdr3_aa: CASRETTGIPGELFF
clone_size: -; d_call: TRBD2; v_call: TRBV5-1; j_call: TRBJ2-3; cdr3_nt: TGCGCCAGCAGCCTGGGACTAGCGGGAGGAGCAGTAGATACGCAGTATTTT; cdr3_aa: CASSLGLAGGAVDTQYF
clone_size: -; d_call: -; v_call: TRBV15; j_call: TRBJ2-7; cdr3_nt: TGTGCCACCAGCGCACAGGGTCAAAACTCCTTAAAGCAGTACTTC; cdr3_aa: CATSAQGQNSLKQYF
clone_size: -; d_call: -; v_call: TRBV29-1; j_call: TRBJ2-3; cdr3_nt: TGCGGCGCCCTAAAGCAAGGGGTCCCCACAGATACGCAGTATTTT; cdr3_aa: CGALKQGVPTDTQYF
clone_size: -; d_call: -; v_call: TRBV4-3; j_call: TRBJ2-7; cdr3_nt: TGCGCCAGCAGCCAAGATCTCGCGCGGCCCTACGAGCAGTACTTC; cdr3_aa: CASSQDLARPYEQYF
clone_size: -; d_call: TRBD2; v_call: TRBV28; j_call: TRBJ2-7; cdr3_nt: TGTGCCAGCACTAAGACTAGCGGGATAGGGTACGAGCAGTACTTC; cdr3_aa: CASTKTSGIGYEQYF
clone_size: -; d_call: TRBD2; v_call: TRBV18; j_call: TRBJ2-3; cdr3_nt: TGTGCCAGCTCACTTGAACTAGCGGGAAACACAGATACGCAGTATTTT; cdr3_aa: CASSLELAGNTDTQYF
clone_size: once; d_call: -; v_call: TRBV2; j_call: TRBJ2-2; cdr3_nt: TGTGCCAGCAGCGCTTCCTTCTCGGGGTTCGGGGAGCTGTTTTTT; cdr3_aa: CASSASFSGFGELFF
clone_size: -; d_call: -; v_call: TRBV11-2; j_call: TRBJ2-7; cdr3_nt: TGTGCCAGCAGCTTATCGTCAGGGTTCAACGAGCAGTACTTC; cdr3_aa: CASSLSSGFNEQYF
clone_size: few; d_call: TRBD2; v_call: TRBV4-3; j_call: TRBJ2-1; cdr3_nt: TGCGCCAGCAGCTTCCTAGCGGGAGGGGACAATGAGCAGTTCTTC; cdr3_aa: CASSFLAGGDNEQFF
clone_size: -; d_call: -; v_call: TRBV6-6; j_call: TRBJ2-2; cdr3_nt: TGTGCCATCTACGCGGGGAAACAGACCGGGGAGCTGTTTTTT; cdr3_aa: CAIYAGKQTGELFF
clone_size: -; d_call: -; v_call: TRBV5-1; j_call: TRBJ1-5; cdr3_nt: TGCGCCAGCAGCTTGGAAGGAGTGAATCAGCCCCAGCATTTT; cdr3_aa: CASSLEGVNQPQHF
clone_size: -; d_call: -; v_call: TRBV6-2/TRBV6-3; j_call: TRBJ2-2; cdr3_nt: TGTGCCAGCAGTCAGATTAACACCGGGGAGCTGTTTTTT; cdr3_aa: CASSQINTGELFF
clone_size: -; d_call: TRBD2; v_call: TRBV6-6; j_call: TRBJ2-4; cdr3_nt: TGTGCCAGCAGTCCAGACATGAGCGGGATAGCCAAAAACATTCAGTACTTC; cdr3_aa: CASSPDMSGIAKNIQYF
clone_size: -; d_call: -; v_call: TRBV4-1; j_call: TRBJ1-5; cdr3_nt: TGCGCCAGCAGCCCGGGGGTGTATCAGCCCCAGCATTTT; cdr3_aa: CASSPGVYQPQHF
clone_size: -; d_call: TRBD2; v_call: TRBV5-1; j_call: TRBJ2-5; cdr3_nt: TGCGCCAGCAGCTTTTCTAGCGGCCAAGAGACCCAGTACTTC; cdr3_aa: CASSFSSGQETQYF
clone_size: -; d_call: -; v_call: TRBV11-2; j_call: TRBJ2-7; cdr3_nt: TGTGCCAGCATCGGGCAGGGGACCTACGAGCAGTACTTC; cdr3_aa: CASIGQGTYEQYF
clone_size: -; d_call: TRBD2; v_call: TRBV19; j_call: TRBJ2-2; cdr3_nt: TGTGCCAGCGGGCCGGGGGTAGCGGGAAGGGGCGGGGAGCTGTTTTTT; cdr3_aa: CASGPGVAGRGGELFF
clone_size: -; d_call: -; v_call: TRBV7-9; j_call: TRBJ1-2; cdr3_nt: TGTGCCAGCAGCTCTTACTCCAGACAGGACCAACATGGCTACACCTTC; cdr3_aa: CASSSYSRQDQHGYTF
clone_size: -; d_call: TRBD1; v_call: TRBV19; j_call: TRBJ2-2; cdr3_nt: TGTGCCAGTAGTATTCAGCAGGGGGCTCTCACCGGGGAGCTGTTTTTT; cdr3_aa: CASSIQQGALTGELFF
clone_size: -; d_call: TRBD2; v_call: TRBV3-1/TRBV3-2; j_call: TRBJ2-1; cdr3_nt: TGTGCCAGCAGCCAAGTCTTAGCGGGGTACTCCTACAATGAGCAGTTCTTC; cdr3_aa: CASSQVLAGYSYNEQFF
clone_size: -; d_call: TRBD1; v_call: TRBV30; j_call: TRBJ1-2; cdr3_nt: TGTGCCTGGAGTGTAAGGGACAGTCATGGCTACACCTTC; cdr3_aa: CAWSVRDSHGYTF
clone_size: -; d_call: TRBD2; v_call: TRBV3-1/TRBV3-2; j_call: TRBJ2-5; cdr3_nt: TGTGCCAGCAGCCAAGGACTAGCGGGAGGGCCTGGGGAGACCCAGTACTTC; cdr3_aa: CASSQGLAGGPGETQYF
clone_size: once; d_call: -; v_call: TRBV11-3; j_call: TRBJ2-2; cdr3_nt: TGTGCCAGCAGCACGCGCCCTAACACCGGGGAGCTGTTTTTT; cdr3_aa: CASSTRPNTGELFF
clone_size: once; d_call: TRBD1; v_call: TRBV28; j_call: TRBJ2-7; cdr3_nt: TGTGCCAGCAGTTCTAGGACAGGGCACTACGAGCAGTACTTC; cdr3_aa: CASSSRTGHYEQYF
clone_size: -; d_call: -; v_call: TRBV3-1/TRBV3-2; j_call: TRBJ2-7; cdr3_nt: TGTGCCAGCAGCCGTTCCACCAGCGAGCAGTACTTC; cdr3_aa: CASSRSTSEQYF
clone_size: -; d_call: TRBD1; v_call: TRBV5-1; j_call: TRBJ1-2; cdr3_nt: TGCGCCAGCAGCTTGGGGGACACAGGGGGCGCCCCTGGCTACACCTTC; cdr3_aa: CASSLGDTGGAPGYTF
clone_size: -; d_call: TRBD2; v_call: TRBV2; j_call: TRBJ2-3; cdr3_nt: TGTGCCAGCAGTGGGCAAGGCGGGAGTAATACGCAGTATTTT; cdr3_aa: CASSGQGGSNTQYF
clone_size: -; d_call: -; v_call: TRBV12-5; j_call: TRBJ2-1; cdr3_nt: TGTGCTAGTGGGTTTTCGGCGGGCCTATACAATGAGCAGTTCTTC; cdr3_aa: CASGFSAGLYNEQFF
clone_size: -; d_call: -; v_call: TRBV19; j_call: TRBJ1-4; cdr3_nt: TGTGCCAGTAATCCGACCGGGGCAACTAATGAAAAACTGTTTTTT; cdr3_aa: CASNPTGATNEKLFF
clone_size: -; d_call: -; v_call: TRBV18; j_call: TRBJ2-3; cdr3_nt: TGTGCCAGCTCCCCGGACATTTCCACAGATACGCAGTATTTT; cdr3_aa: CASSPDISTDTQYF
clone_size: large; d_call: -; v_call: TRBV2; j_call: TRBJ2-3; cdr3_nt: TGTGCCAGCTGGGAGGAGACAGATACGCAGTATTTT; cdr3_aa: CASWEETDTQYF
clone_size: -; d_call: -; v_call: TRBV6-5; j_call: TRBJ1-2; cdr3_nt: TGTGCCAGCAGCTTCGGGGTAGCTAACTATGGCTACACCTTC; cdr3_aa: CASSFGVANYGYTF
clone_size: -; d_call: TRBD2; v_call: TRBV5-1; j_call: TRBJ2-5; cdr3_nt: TGCGCCAGCAGCGGGGGGACTAGCGGAAGAGAGACCCAGTACTTC; cdr3_aa: CASSGGTSGRETQYF
clone_size: -; d_call: TRBD1; v_call: TRBV10-2; j_call: TRBJ1-2; cdr3_nt: TGCGCCATCAGGGGGACAGGGAACTATGGCTACACCTTC; cdr3_aa: CAIRGTGNYGYTF
clone_size: -; d_call: TRBD2; v_call: TRBV2; j_call: TRBJ2-5; cdr3_nt: TGTGCCAGCAACCCTAGCGGGAGCTGGGAGACCCAGTACTTC; cdr3_aa: CASNPSGSWETQYF
clone_size: -; d_call: TRBD1; v_call: TRBV18; j_call: TRBJ1-2; cdr3_nt: TGTGCCAGCTCACCTTCACGCCGGGACAGGGCCTATGGCTACACCTTC; cdr3_aa: CASSPSRRDRAYGYTF
clone_size: -; d_call: -; v_call: TRBV21-1; j_call: TRBJ2-7; cdr3_nt: TGTGCCAGCAGCAAGGGAGTTAAGCGGGAGGATAGCTACGAGCAGTACTTC; cdr3_aa: CASSKGVKREDSYEQYF
clone_size: once; d_call: TRBD1; v_call: TRBV15; j_call: TRBJ1-2; cdr3_nt: TGTGCCACCAGTCCAAGACAGGGGCGCCCGAGTGGCTACACCTTC; cdr3_aa: CATSPRQGRPSGYTF
clone_size: -; d_call: -; v_call: TRBV2; j_call: TRBJ1-4; cdr3_nt: TGTGCCAGCAGTGCGGGGAAGGGTAATGAAAAACTGTTTTTT; cdr3_aa: CASSAGKGNEKLFF
clone_size: -; d_call: -; v_call: TRBV5-1; j_call: TRBJ1-1; cdr3_nt: TGCGCCAGCAGCTTGGAGGGGTTTGAAGCTTTCTTT; cdr3_aa: CASSLEGFEAFF
clone_size: -; d_call: -; v_call: TRBV9; j_call: TRBJ2-3; cdr3_nt: TGTGCCAGCAGGGCGGGGCGCACAGATACGCAGTATTTT; cdr3_aa: CASRAGRTDTQYF
clone_size: -; d_call: TRBD1; v_call: TRBV6-5; j_call: TRBJ1-1; cdr3_nt: TGTGCCAGCAGTCGCGACAGGGACAACACTGAAGCTTTCTTT; cdr3_aa: CASSRDRDNTEAFF
clone_size: -; d_call: -; v_call: TRBV7-2; j_call: TRBJ1-2; cdr3_nt: TGTGCCAGCAGCTACGGTGTCTATGGCTACACCTTC; cdr3_aa: CASSYGVYGYTF
clone_size: -; d_call: -; v_call: TRBV6-2/TRBV6-3; j_call: TRBJ2-7; cdr3_nt: TGTGCCAGCAGTTACCCCGAGGAGCAGTACTTC; cdr3_aa: CASSYPEEQYF
clone_size: once; d_call: TRBD1; v_call: TRBV28; j_call: TRBJ1-1; cdr3_nt: TGTGCCAGCAGTCTCCTTGGGACAGAAGATGAAGCTTTCTTT; cdr3_aa: CASSLLGTEDEAFF
clone_size: -; d_call: TRBD1; v_call: TRBV5-8; j_call: TRBJ1-1; cdr3_nt: TGTGCCAGCAGCTTACCGGGACAGGGAAGCACTGAAGCTTTCTTT; cdr3_aa: CASSLPGQGSTEAFF
clone_size: -; d_call: TRBD2; v_call: TRBV5-4; j_call: TRBJ2-1; cdr3_nt: TGTGCCAGCAGCCCCGGACTAGGCAGTGAGCAGTTCTTC; cdr3_aa: CASSPGLGSEQFF
clone_size: -; d_call: TRBD1; v_call: TRBV9; j_call: TRBJ1-5; cdr3_nt: TGTGCCAGCAGCGACCGGGACAGTCCCAATCAGCCCCAGCATTTT; cdr3_aa: CASSDRDSPNQPQHF
clone_size: -; d_call: -; v_call: TRBV7-3; j_call: TRBJ2-3; cdr3_nt: TGTGCCAGCAGCTTTAACTTGCGAGATACGCAGTATTTT; cdr3_aa: CASSFNLRDTQYF
clone_size: -; d_call: TRBD2; v_call: TRBV9; j_call: TRBJ2-3; cdr3_nt: TGTGCCAGCAACCCAGGGACTAGCGGCACAGATACGCAGTATTTT; cdr3_aa: CASNPGTSGTDTQYF
clone_size: -; d_call: -; v_call: TRBV2; j_call: TRBJ2-7; cdr3_nt: TGTGCCAGCAATCCCGGGACTTCTACCTACGAGCAGTACTTC; cdr3_aa: CASNPGTSTYEQYF
clone_size: few; d_call: TRBD2; v_call: TRBV5-5; j_call: TRBJ2-1; cdr3_nt: TGTGCCAGCAGCTTGAGTAGCGGGATTTACAATGAGCAGTTCTTC; cdr3_aa: CASSLSSGIYNEQFF